This T cell receptor (beta chain) was sequenced for a study of T cell responses to AZD1222 COVID-19 vaccine. At the level of the study: Combined were second doses at about 4 or about 12 weeks.

This clone has just one count. The antigen remains undetermined. Per the germline V gene, CDR1 is LGHNT and CDR2 is FRNRAP. The CDR3 contains 16 residues. The ends were cut back, 0 bases at V and 4 bases at J, with 16 bases in the middle. General study findings and limits: The donor group comprised mostly white British people and more females; the analysis possibly underestimated clonal diversity. Increased Spike-specific TCR breadth and depth were observed after two AZD1222 doses. Repertoire sampling was restricted to post-peak T cell response timepoints.

Assay: immunoSEQ multiplex PCR; the TCRdb copy retains only in-frame clones and omits some. This repertoire shows some 170,000 clones, roughly nine tenths found once; its top ten account for 2.6%. V is TRBV12-5 and J is TRBJ2-7; unclear D gene. The source is an adult in good health. Sequencing was performed on peripheral blood, taken on day 0 of AZD1222 vaccination. The CDR3 spells CASGLVLGQVRYEQYF. The DNA of the CDR3 is TGTGCTAGTGGTTTGGTACTGGGTCAGGTCAGGTACGAGCAGTACTTC.